Listed below are T cell receptor beta chains from one sample, sequenced in a study of PD-1 blockade in classical Hodgkin lymphoma. TCRdb's copy holds only in-frame clones and misses some; the assay was immunoSEQ multiplex PCR. The sample yields tens of thousands of clones, under 90% seen once. The sequenced sample was peripheral blood mononuclear cells (PBMCs), obtained at baseline. The source is a human donor with classical Hodgkin lymphoma. The CDR3 runs from the conserved cysteine through the conserved F or W. The D gene is left open where the match is weak. Size is omitted from some rows. Given values are once, few, many or a class for expanded clones.

D: .; J: TRBJ1-1; size: .; V: TRBV6-5; DNA: TGTGCCAGCAGCCTAGACAGGAACACTGAAGCTTTCTTT; CDR3: CASSLDRNTEAFF
D: .; J: TRBJ2-3; size: few; V: TRBV19; DNA: TGTGCCAGTAGTCGCGGGGACAGCGGGAGATTGACAGATACGCAGTATTTT; CDR3: CASSRGDSGRLTDTQYF
D: .; J: TRBJ1-2; size: .; V: TRBV7-9; DNA: TGTGCCAGCAGCCCACAGACGAGCTATGGCTACACCTTC; CDR3: CASSPQTSYGYTF
D: TRBD1; J: TRBJ1-2; size: few; V: TRBV27; DNA: TGTGCCAGCAGTAGAGGGGGCGATGGCTACACCTTC; CDR3: CASSRGGDGYTF
D: .; J: TRBJ1-1; size: .; V: TRBV5-6; DNA: TGTGCCAGCAGCTTTGGGGGGCCTGAAGCTTTCTTT; CDR3: CASSFGGPEAFF
D: TRBD1; J: TRBJ2-7; size: .; V: TRBV15; DNA: TGTGCCACCAGCTTTCGACAGGGGGCAGCCTACGAGCAGTACTTC; CDR3: CATSFRQGAAYEQYF
D: .; J: TRBJ2-7; size: .; V: TRBV6-1; DNA: TGTGCCAGCAGTGAAGCCATCTACGAGCAGTACTTC; CDR3: CASSEAIYEQYF
D: .; J: TRBJ1-5; size: .; V: TRBV7-2; DNA: TGTGCCAGCAGCTTAAATAGCAATCAGCCCCAGCATTTT; CDR3: CASSLNSNQPQHF
D: TRBD2; J: TRBJ2-6; size: once; V: TRBV4-3; DNA: TGCGCCAGCAGCCGGGAGGGGAGCGCGGTCCTCTCTGGGGCCAACGTCCTGACTTTC; CDR3: CASSREGSAVLSGANVLTF
D: .; J: TRBJ2-7; size: .; V: TRBV5-1; DNA: TGCGCCAGCAGCCTGAGTGGACCCTACGAGCAGTACTTC; CDR3: CASSLSGPYEQYF
D: .; J: TRBJ2-1; size: .; V: TRBV18; DNA: TGTGCCAGCTCAGCGGACACACGAAGTGAGCAGTTCTTC; CDR3: CASSADTRSEQFF